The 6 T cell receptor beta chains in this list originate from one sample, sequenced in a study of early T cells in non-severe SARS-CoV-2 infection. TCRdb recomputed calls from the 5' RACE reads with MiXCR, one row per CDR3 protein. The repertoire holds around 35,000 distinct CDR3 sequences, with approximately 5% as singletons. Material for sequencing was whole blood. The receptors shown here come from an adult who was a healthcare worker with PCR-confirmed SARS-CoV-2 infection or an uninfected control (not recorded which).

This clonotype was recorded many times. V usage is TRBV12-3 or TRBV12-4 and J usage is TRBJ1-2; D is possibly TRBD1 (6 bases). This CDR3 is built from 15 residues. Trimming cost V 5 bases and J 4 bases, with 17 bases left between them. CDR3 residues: CASSPTQGGSYGYTF. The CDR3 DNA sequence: TGTGCCAGCAGTCCAACACAGGGAGGGTCCTATGGCTACACCTTC.

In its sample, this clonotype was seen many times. The CDR3 region is CASSPPSGADEAFF. The DNA of the CDR3 is TGTGCCAGCTCTCCGCCAAGCGGGGCAGATGAAGCTTTCTTT. The rearrangement joins TRBV18 to TRBJ1-1; D might be TRBD1 (5 bases). Trimming left V 6 bases short and J 7 bases short, with 18 bases between. The CDR3 spans 14 residues. Germline CDR1 KGHSH, CDR2 LQKENI.

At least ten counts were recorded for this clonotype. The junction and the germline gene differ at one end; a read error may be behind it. The CDR3 loop reads CASSPGLAFTQETQYF. In nucleotides, the CDR3 is TGTGCTAGCAGCCCGGGACTAGCCTTCACTCAAGAGACCCAGTACTTC. V is TRBV7-7 and J is TRBJ2-5, with TRBD2 identical over 9 bases. The CDR3 is 16 amino acids. Germline CDR1 and CDR2: SSHAT and FNYEAQ (reference sequence).

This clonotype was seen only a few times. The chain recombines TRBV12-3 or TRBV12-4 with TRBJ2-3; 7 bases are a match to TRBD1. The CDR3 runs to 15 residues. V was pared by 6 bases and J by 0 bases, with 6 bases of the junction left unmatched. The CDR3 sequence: CASSRGFYSTDTQYF. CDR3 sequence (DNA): TGTGCCAGCAGCAGGGGGTTCTATAGCACAGATACGCAGTATTTT.

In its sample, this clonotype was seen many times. DNA for the CDR3: TGTGCCACCAGCAGAGAGATACTTGGCATTCAGTACTTC. Amino acid sequence: CATSREILGIQYF. The V call is TRBV15, the J call TRBJ2-4; no definite D call. Trimming took 0 bases from V and 9 from J, leaving 9 bases between them. The germline gives CDR1 LNHNV, CDR2 YYDKDF (reference sequence). The CDR3 contains 13 residues.

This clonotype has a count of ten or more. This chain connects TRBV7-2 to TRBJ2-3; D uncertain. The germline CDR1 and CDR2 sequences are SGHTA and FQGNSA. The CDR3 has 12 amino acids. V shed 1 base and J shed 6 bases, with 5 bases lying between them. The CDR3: CASSLGRDTQYF. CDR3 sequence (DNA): TGTGCCAGCAGCTTAGGCCGGGATACGCAGTATTTT.